Reported below is one T cell receptor beta chain. No antigen is known for it. Distinct nucleotide sequences in the sample also encode this CDR3. Sequencing was performed with immunoSEQ multiplex PCR; in TCRdb, only in-frame clones are kept and a portion is missing. Among 2 million to 2.5 million clones listed, 80% to 95% were seen once. These data come from a study of shared clonotypes between healthy human individuals. The wider study: The donors, a couple of women and a few men, were aged 18 to 49. CD4 naive and memory got three plates each, CD8 naive two, CD8 memory one.

Germline CDR1 reads SNHLY; CDR2 reads FYNNEI. V gave up 3 bases and J gave up 4 bases; unmatched junction bases: 2. This CDR3 is built from 14 residues. Notes on the study in general: Non-shared clonotypes had lower generation probabilities than clonotypes shared by all four sorted-subset donors.

This chain uses TRBV2 with TRBJ2-1; 8 nucleotides align to TRBD2. The receptor's source is a man between 18 and 29 years old in good health. Some clones in this sample may be carry-over from other donors' samples. Sequencing was performed on naive CD4+ T cells from PBMCs. Subset specified: CD45RA+ positively selected. In DNA form, the CDR3 reads TGTGCCAGCAGTGACTTAGCGGGGTACAATGAGCAGTTCTTC. It yields the protein CASSDLAGYNEQFF.